The next 9 T cell receptor beta chains were all read from a single sample in a study of blood T cell repertoires in COVID-19. Method: immunoSEQ multiplex PCR; TCRdb's copy keeps in-frame clones and lacks some. Here the sample spans fewer than 350,000 clones, roughly 89% being singletons. What was sequenced was PBMCs or T cells enriched from blood (not recorded which). The receptors shown here come from a man aged 55 to 70 who had recovered from COVID-19.

The chain employs TRBV24-1 and TRBJ2-7, with 8 bases that match TRBD1. This CDR3 region has 13 residues. The germline V gene has CDR1 KGHDR and CDR2 SFDVKD. V was pared by 6 bases and J by 5 bases, with 5 bases of the junction left unmatched. The CDR3 sequence is CATSNNRGNEQYF. CDR3 bases: TGTGCCACCAGTAATAACAGGGGGAACGAGCAGTACTTC.

CDR3 nucleotides: TGTGCCAGCAGCCCGGGACTAGCGAAGGATGAGCAGTTCTTC. Its protein product is CASSPGLAKDEQFF. V and J are TRBV5-5 and TRBJ2-1; 10 bases line up with TRBD2. Germline loops: CDR1 SGHKS, CDR2 YYEKEE (reference sequence). Losses at the gene ends were 4 bases for V and 8 bases for J; bases not matched to a gene: 6. The CDR3 spans 14 residues. Complete variable domain (other parts from reference TRBV5-5 and TRBJ2-1): DAGVTQSPTHLIKTRGQQVTLRCSPISGHKSVSWYQQVLGQGPQFIFQYYEKEERGRGNFPDRFSARQFPNYSSELNVNALLLGDSALYLCASSPGLAKDEQFFGPGTRLTVL.

The chain is built from TRBV5-1 and TRBJ2-7; 11 bases agree with TRBD1. Looked up from germline, CDR1 is SGHRS and CDR2 is YFSETQ. CDR3 length: 14 residues. The trim removed 7 bases at V and 2 bases at J, leaving 5 bases unmatched. The CDR3 region is CASVKGQGAYEQYF. CDR3 in DNA: TGCGCCAGCGTTAAGGGACAGGGGGCCTACGAGCAGTACTTC.

A note on this clone: The germline gene is not matched at one end of the junction; a read error may be the cause. The chain links TRBV10-3 to TRBJ1-1; 10 nucleotides line up with TRBD1. Germline V gene data show CDR1 as ENHRY and CDR2 as SYGVKD. There are 14 residues in the CDR3. The CDR3 coding sequence is TGTGCCATCAGCCGACAGGGGGCGAACGCTGAAGCTTTCTTT. Its translation is CAISRQGANAEAFF.

The rearrangement links TRBV6-5 to TRBJ1-3; a possible D gene is TRBD1 (6 bases). The CDR3 consists of 14 residues. Germline values: CDR1 MNHEY, CDR2 SVGAGI. The V gene lost 4 bases and the J gene lost 2 bases, with 9 bases spanning the gap. The CDR3: CASSSHRAGNTIYF. DNA for the CDR3: TGTGCCAGCAGTTCTCACAGGGCTGGAAACACCATATATTTT.

J is TRBJ2-5 and V is TRBV5-8, with TRBD2 matching 10 bases. V lost 5 bases and J lost 2; bases outside the gene matches: 12. The CDR3 totals 17 residues. Per germline, CDR1 SGHTS and CDR2 YDEGEE. In DNA, the CDR3 is TGTGCCAGCAGAACCCCTAGCGGGAGCCCTAAACAAGAGACCCAGTACTTC. It codes for CASRTPSGSPKQETQYF. The variable domain in full, completed from reference TRBV5-8 and TRBJ2-5, reads EAGVTQSPTHLIKTRGQQATLRCSPISGHTSVYWYQQALGLGLQFLLWYDEGEERNRGNFPPRFSGRQFPNYSSELNVNALELEDSALYLCASRTPSGSPKQETQYFGPGTRLLVL.

The CDR3, as DNA: TGTGCCAGCAGTTACTCGGACAGCGAGCAGTACTTC. Its protein product is CASSYSDSEQYF. The chain links TRBV6-5 to TRBJ2-7; possibly TRBD1 for D (6 bases). The V and J ends lost 0 bases and 6 bases respectively, with 6 bases between them. CDR3 length: 12 residues. Germline-derived CDR1 and CDR2 are MNHEY and SVGAGI.

Note on this clone: Other DNA sequences in the sample encode the same CDR3. The chain couples TRBV3-1 (or the pseudogene TRBV3-2) to TRBJ2-1; no clear D gene. V shed 0 bases and J shed 2 bases, with 8 bases lying between them. Germline V gives CDR1 LGHDT, CDR2 YNNKEL (reference sequence). CDR3 length equals 15 residues. CDR3 in DNA: TGTGCCAGCAGCCAAGATAGCTCAACCTACAATGAGCAGTTCTTC. Residues: CASSQDSSTYNEQFF.

This clone was seen only once. The chain joins TRBV11-3 to TRBJ2-2; 14 nucleotides align to TRBD2. V lost 1 base, J lost 2 bases, and 3 bases stayed unmatched. This CDR3 has 18 residues. CDR1 is SGHNT, CDR2 YENEEA, per germline. CDR3 in DNA: TGTGCCAGCAGCTTAGTTGGGACTAGCGGGGGCAACACCGGGGAGCTGTTTTTT. It yields the protein CASSLVGTSGGNTGELFF. Full variable domain (outside the CDR3, taken from reference TRBV11-3 and TRBJ2-2): EAGVVQSPRYKIIEKKQPVAFWCNPISGHNTLYWYLQNLGQGPELLIRYENEEAVDDSQLPKDRFSAERLKGVDSTLKIQPAELGDSAVYLCASSLVGTSGGNTGELFFGEGSRLTVL.